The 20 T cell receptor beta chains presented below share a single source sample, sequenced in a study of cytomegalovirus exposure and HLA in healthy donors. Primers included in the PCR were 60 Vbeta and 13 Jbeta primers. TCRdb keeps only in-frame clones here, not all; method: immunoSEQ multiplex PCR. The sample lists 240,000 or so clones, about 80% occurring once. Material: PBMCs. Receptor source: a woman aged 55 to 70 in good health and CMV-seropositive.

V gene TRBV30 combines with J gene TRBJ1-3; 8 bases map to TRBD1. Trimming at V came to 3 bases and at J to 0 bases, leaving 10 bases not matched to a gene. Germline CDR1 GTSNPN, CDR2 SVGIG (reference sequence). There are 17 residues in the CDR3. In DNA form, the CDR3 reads TGTGCCTGGAGAGCCCGGACAGGGTTTAACTCTGGAAACACCATATATTTT. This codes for CAWRARTGFNSGNTIYF.

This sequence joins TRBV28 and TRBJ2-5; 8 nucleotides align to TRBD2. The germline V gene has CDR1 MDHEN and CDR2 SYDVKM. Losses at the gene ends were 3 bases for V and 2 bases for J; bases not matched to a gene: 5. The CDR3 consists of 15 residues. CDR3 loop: CASSFLSGTQETQYF. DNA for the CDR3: TGTGCCAGCAGTTTTCTTAGCGGGACTCAAGAGACCCAGTACTTC.

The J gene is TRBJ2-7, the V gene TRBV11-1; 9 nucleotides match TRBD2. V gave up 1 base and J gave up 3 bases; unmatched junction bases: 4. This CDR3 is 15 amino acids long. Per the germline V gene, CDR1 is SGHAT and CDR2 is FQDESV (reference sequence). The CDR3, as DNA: TGTGCCAGCAGCTTAGGTTCTAGCGGGATCTACGAGCAGTACTTC. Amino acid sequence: CASSLGSSGIYEQYF.

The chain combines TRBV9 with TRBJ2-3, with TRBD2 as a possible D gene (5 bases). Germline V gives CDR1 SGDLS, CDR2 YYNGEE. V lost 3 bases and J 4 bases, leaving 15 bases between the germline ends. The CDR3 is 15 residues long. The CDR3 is CASSGSLGGADTQYF. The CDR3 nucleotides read TGTGCCAGCAGCGGATCCCTTGGAGGCGCAGATACGCAGTATTTT.

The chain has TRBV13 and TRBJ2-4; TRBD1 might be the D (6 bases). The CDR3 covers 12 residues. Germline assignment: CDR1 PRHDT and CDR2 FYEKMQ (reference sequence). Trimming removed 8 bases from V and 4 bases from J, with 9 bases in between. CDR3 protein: CASRDKKNIQYF. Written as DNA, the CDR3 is TGTGCCAGCCGGGACAAAAAAAACATTCAGTACTTC.

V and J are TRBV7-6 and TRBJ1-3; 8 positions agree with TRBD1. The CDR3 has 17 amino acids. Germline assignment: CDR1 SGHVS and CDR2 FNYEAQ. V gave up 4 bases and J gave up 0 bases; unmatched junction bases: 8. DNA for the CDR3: TGTGCCAGCAGCTCCGGGACAGGACTCTTCTCTGGAAACACCATATATTTT. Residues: CASSSGTGLFSGNTIYF. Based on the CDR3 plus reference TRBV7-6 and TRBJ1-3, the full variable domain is GAGVSQSPRYKVTKRGQDVALRCDPISGHVSLYWYRQALGQGPEFLTYFNYEAQQDKSGLPNDRFSAERPEGSISTLTIQRTEQRDSAMYRCASSSGTGLFSGNTIYFGEGSWLTVV.

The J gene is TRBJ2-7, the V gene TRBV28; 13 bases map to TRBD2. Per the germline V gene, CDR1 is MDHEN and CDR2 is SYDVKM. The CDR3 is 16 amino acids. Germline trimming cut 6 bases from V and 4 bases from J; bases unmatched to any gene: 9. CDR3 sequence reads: CASRPGTSGRVYEQYF. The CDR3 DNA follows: TGTGCCAGCAGACCCGGTACTAGCGGGAGGGTGTACGAGCAGTACTTC. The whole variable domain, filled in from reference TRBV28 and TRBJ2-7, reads DVKVTQSSRYLVKRTGEKVFLECVQDMDHENMFWYRQDPGLGLRLIYFSYDVKMKEKGDIPEGYSVSREKKERFSLILESASTNQTSMYLCASRPGTSGRVYEQYFGPGTRLTVT.

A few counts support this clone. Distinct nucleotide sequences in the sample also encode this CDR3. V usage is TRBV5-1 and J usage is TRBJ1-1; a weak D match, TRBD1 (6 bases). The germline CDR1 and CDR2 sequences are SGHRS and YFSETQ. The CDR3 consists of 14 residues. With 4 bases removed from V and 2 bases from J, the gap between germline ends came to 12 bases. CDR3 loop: CASSGTQVNTEAFF. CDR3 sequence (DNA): TGCGCCAGCAGCGGGACACAGGTTAACACTGAAGCTTTCTTT. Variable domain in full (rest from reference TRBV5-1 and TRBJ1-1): KAGVTQTPRYLIKTRGQQVTLSCSPISGHRSVSWYQQTPGQGLQFLFEYFSETQRNKGNFPGRFSGRQFSNSRSEMNVSTLELGDSALYLCASSGTQVNTEAFFGQGTRLTVV.

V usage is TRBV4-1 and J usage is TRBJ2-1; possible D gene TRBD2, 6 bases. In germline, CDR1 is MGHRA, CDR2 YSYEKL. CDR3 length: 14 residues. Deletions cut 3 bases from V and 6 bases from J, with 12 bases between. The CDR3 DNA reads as TGCGCCAGCAGCCAGGCCGGGACTTTCAATGAGCAGTTCTTC. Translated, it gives CASSQAGTFNEQFF.

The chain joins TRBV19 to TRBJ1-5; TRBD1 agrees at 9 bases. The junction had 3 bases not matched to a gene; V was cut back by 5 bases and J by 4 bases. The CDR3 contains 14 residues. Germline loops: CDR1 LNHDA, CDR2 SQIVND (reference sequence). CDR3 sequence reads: CASSLGTGNQPQHF. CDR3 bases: TGTGCCAGTAGTCTCGGGACAGGGAATCAGCCCCAGCATTTT.

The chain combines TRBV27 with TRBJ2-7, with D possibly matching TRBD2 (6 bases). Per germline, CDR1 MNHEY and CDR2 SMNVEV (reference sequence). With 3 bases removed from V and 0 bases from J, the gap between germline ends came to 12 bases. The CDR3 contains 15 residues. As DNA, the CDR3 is TGTGCCAGCAGTTTTGGGGACTCGAGCTCCTACGAGCAGTACTTC. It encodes CASSFGDSSSYEQYF.

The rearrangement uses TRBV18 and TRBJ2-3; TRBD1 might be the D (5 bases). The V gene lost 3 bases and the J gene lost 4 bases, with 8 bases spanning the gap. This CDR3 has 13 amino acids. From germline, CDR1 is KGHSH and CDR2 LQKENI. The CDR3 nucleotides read TGTGCCAGCTCACCGGCGACAGCAGATACGCAGTATTTT. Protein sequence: CASSPATADTQYF.

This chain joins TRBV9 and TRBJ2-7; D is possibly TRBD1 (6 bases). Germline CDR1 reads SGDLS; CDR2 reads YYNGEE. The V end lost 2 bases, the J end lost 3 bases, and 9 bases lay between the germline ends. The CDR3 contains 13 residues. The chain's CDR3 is CASSVDRDYEQYF. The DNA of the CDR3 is TGTGCCAGCAGCGTGGACAGAGACTACGAGCAGTACTTC.

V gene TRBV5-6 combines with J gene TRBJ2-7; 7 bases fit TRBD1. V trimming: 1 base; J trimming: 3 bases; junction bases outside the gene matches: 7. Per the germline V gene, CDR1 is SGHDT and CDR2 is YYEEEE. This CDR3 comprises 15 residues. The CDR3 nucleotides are TGTGCCAGCAGCTTGTCCACAGGGGCCTTCTACGAGCAGTACTTC. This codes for CASSLSTGAFYEQYF.

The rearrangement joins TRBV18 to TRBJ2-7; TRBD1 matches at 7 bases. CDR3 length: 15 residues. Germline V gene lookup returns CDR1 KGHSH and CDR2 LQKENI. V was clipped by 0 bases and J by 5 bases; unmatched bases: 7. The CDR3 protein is CASSPPRQGTHEQYF. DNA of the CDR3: TGTGCCAGCTCACCACCGCGACAGGGCACCCACGAGCAGTACTTC.

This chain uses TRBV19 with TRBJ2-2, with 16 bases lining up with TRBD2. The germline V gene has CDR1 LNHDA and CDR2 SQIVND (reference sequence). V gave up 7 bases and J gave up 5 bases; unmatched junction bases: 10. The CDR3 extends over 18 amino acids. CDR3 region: CASKPGLAGGPGTGELFF. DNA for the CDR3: TGTGCCAGTAAACCGGGACTAGCGGGAGGGCCGGGAACCGGGGAGCTGTTTTTT.

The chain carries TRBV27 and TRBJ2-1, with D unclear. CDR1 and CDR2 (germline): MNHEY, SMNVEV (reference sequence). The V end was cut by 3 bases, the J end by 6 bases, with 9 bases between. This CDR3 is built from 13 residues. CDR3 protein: CASSFFEANEQFF. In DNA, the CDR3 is TGTGCCAGCAGTTTTTTTGAGGCCAATGAGCAGTTCTTC.

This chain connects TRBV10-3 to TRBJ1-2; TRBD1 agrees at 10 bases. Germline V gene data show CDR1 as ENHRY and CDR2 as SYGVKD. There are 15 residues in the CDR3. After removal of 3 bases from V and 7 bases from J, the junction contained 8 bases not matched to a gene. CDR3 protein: CAISEPTGGGGGYTF. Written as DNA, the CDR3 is TGTGCCATCAGTGAACCGACAGGGGGCGGGGGTGGCTACACCTTC.

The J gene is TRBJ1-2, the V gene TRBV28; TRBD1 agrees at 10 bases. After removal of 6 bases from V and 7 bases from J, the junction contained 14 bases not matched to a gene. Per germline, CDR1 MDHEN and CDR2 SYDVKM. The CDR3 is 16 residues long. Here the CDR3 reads CASRDPPGQGRGGYTF. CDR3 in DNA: TGTGCCAGCAGGGACCCTCCGGGACAGGGGAGAGGTGGCTACACCTTC.

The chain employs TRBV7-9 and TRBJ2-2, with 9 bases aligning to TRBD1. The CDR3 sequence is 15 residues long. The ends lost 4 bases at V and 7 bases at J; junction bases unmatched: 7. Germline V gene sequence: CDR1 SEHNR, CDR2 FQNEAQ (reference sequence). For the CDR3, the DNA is TGTGCCAGCAGCTCGCCGGGACAGGGAAGCGGGGAGCTGTTTTTT. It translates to CASSSPGQGSGELFF.